These 6 T cell receptor beta chains share one sample of origin, sequenced in a study of blood T cells in healthy people across ages. With a J-beta primer mix and a sample-barcoded 5' primer, a second PCR ran about 7 to 12 cycles. TCRdb reprocessed the 5' RACE reads via MiXCR and lists one record per CDR3 protein. The sample includes 650,000 to 900,000 distinct CDR3 sequences, 62% of them seen just once. The specimen was blood. These receptors were taken from a man aged 25-45 years in good health.

This chain connects TRBV29-1 to TRBJ2-2; 8 bases match TRBD1. This CDR3 spans 15 amino acids. The germline gives CDR1 SQVTM, CDR2 ANQGSEA. After removal of 5 bases from V and 3 bases from J, the junction contained 8 bases not matched to a gene. The CDR3: CSVLETGAHTGELFF. The CDR3, as DNA: TGCAGCGTTCTGGAGACAGGGGCGCACACCGGGGAGCTGTTTTTT.

This rearrangement joins TRBV2 to TRBJ2-1; D might be TRBD2 (6 bases). V was clipped by 10 bases and J by 8 bases, with 15 bases between them. The CDR3 is 12 residues long. CDR1 is SNHLY, CDR2 FYNNEI, per germline. CDR3 protein: CAMLGIADEQFF. For the CDR3, the DNA is TGTGCCATGCTGGGGATAGCGGATGAGCAGTTCTTC.

The chain carries TRBV28 and TRBJ2-6; 12 positions match TRBD2. V shed 5 bases, J shed 0 bases, and the junction held 2 bases outside the gene matches. Per the germline V gene, CDR1 is MDHEN and CDR2 is SYDVKM. CDR3 length equals 17 residues. DNA for the CDR3: TGTGCCAGCAGTCCGACTAGCGGGAGCTCTGGGGCCAACGTCCTGACTTTC. Its translation is CASSPTSGSSGANVLTF.

As DNA, the CDR3 is TGTGCCAGCAGCTTTAGGTTGGAGACCCAGTACTTC. Translated: CASSFRLETQYF. The V call is TRBV11-2, the J call TRBJ2-5; D is undetermined. This CDR3 has 12 amino acids. Between the trimmed V and J ends, which lost 3 bases and 5 bases, there was a span of 7 bases. Germline lookup yields CDR1 SGHAT and CDR2 FQNNGV.

This sequence joins TRBV25-1 and TRBJ2-1; 7 bases fit TRBD2. Germline V gene sequence: CDR1 MGHDK, CDR2 SYGVNS. CDR3 length: 17 residues. Trimming took 5 bases from V and 0 from J; bases not matched to a gene: 10. The CDR3 protein is CASSSPRLAVSYNEQFF. As DNA, the CDR3 is TGTGCCAGCAGTTCCCCCCGTCTAGCGGTCTCCTACAATGAGCAGTTCTTC. Drawing the rest from reference TRBV25-1 and TRBJ2-1, the complete variable domain is EADIYQTPRYLVIGTGKKITLECSQTMGHDKMYWYQQDPGMELHLIHYSYGVNSTEKGDLSSESTVSRIRTEHFPLTLESARPSHTSQYLCASSSPRLAVSYNEQFFGPGTRLTVL.

J is TRBJ1-1 and V is TRBV29-1, with D maybe TRBD1 (5 bases). With 3 bases removed from V and 1 base from J, the gap between germline ends came to 18 bases. CDR1 SQVTM and CDR2 ANQGSEA come from the germline V gene. This CDR3 contains 16 residues. The CDR3 region is CSVDRTGPGPNTEAFF. The DNA of the CDR3 is TGCAGCGTTGATAGAACGGGGCCAGGGCCGAACACTGAAGCTTTCTTT.